The 21 T cell receptor beta chains in this list originate from one sample, sequenced in a study of shared clonotypes between healthy human individuals. Naivety among CD8 cells was defined by CD45RO negativity and positive CCR7 selection, thereby excluding terminally differentiated effector memory CD45RA+ cells. Some clones are missing from TCRdb's copy, which holds only in-frame ones; the method was immunoSEQ multiplex PCR. The repertoire holds about 700,000 clones, with roughly 94% as singletons. The sequencing sample was made of naive CD8+ T cells sorted from blood. The receptors stem from a man aged 25 to 40 in good health.

The V and J genes are TRBV27 and TRBJ1-4; TRBD1 agrees at 7 bases. V was clipped by 5 bases and J by 8 bases; unmatched bases: 8. CDR1 is MNHEY and CDR2 is SMNVEV in the germline V gene (reference sequence). This CDR3 is built from 14 residues. CDR3 loop: CASSHDRVGEKLFF. The DNA of the CDR3 is TGTGCCAGCAGTCACGACAGGGTAGGCGAAAAACTGTTTTTT. Based on the CDR3 plus reference TRBV27 and TRBJ1-4, the full variable domain is EAQVTQNPRYLITVTGKKLTVTCSQNMNHEYMSWYRQDPGLGLRQIYYSMNVEVTDKGDVPEGYKVSRKEKRNFPLILESPSPNQTSLYFCASSHDRVGEKLFFGSGTQLSVL.

This clone was detected once. The V call is TRBV29-1, the J call TRBJ2-5; 8 bases match TRBD1. Germline CDR1 and CDR2: SQVTM and ANQGSEA. The trim removed 0 bases at V and 5 bases at J, leaving 8 bases unmatched. The CDR3 is 15 residues long. The CDR3 bases are TGCAGCGTTGAAGATCTACAGGGGGTAGTGGAGACCCAGTACTTC. Protein: CSVEDLQGVVETQYF.

This chain joins TRBV6-1 and TRBJ1-5, with D possibly matching TRBD1 (5 bases). The CDR3 length is 15 residues. Trimming cost V 2 bases and J 2 bases, with 10 bases left between them. Germline CDR1 is MNHNS and CDR2 is SASEGT. As DNA, the CDR3 is TGTGCCAGCAGTGAATACAGGACGGGCAATCAGCCCCAGCATTTT. It yields the protein CASSEYRTGNQPQHF.

The V and J genes are TRBV7-9 and TRBJ2-5; D not certain. Germline CDR1 reads SEHNR; CDR2 reads FQNEAQ (reference sequence). V lost 5 bases and J 4 bases, leaving 5 bases between the germline ends. CDR3 size: 11 residues. The CDR3 here is CASSPTETQYF. CDR3 DNA sequence: TGTGCCAGCAGCCCCACAGAGACCCAGTACTTC.

For the CDR3, the DNA is TGTGCCAGCAGTTTACGGGGGCGCCAATACGAGCAGTACTTC. This encodes CASSLRGRQYEQYF. V is TRBV28 and J is TRBJ2-7; D tentatively reads TRBD1 or TRBD2 (6 bases each). The CDR3 contains 14 residues. V was shortened by 2 bases and J by 4 bases, with 12 bases between the two germline ends. Germline V gene sequence: CDR1 MDHEN, CDR2 SYDVKM.

The rearrangement links TRBV30 to TRBJ2-5, with TRBD1 matching over 11 bases. The CDR3 covers 15 residues. The V gene end was trimmed by 4 bases and the J gene end by 6 bases; junction bases not matched to a gene: 10. The V gene's germline CDR1 is GTSNPN and CDR2 SVGIG (reference sequence). The CDR3, as DNA: TGTGCCTGGAACCTATGGGACAGGGGGATTCAGACCCAGTACTTC. Amino acids: CAWNLWDRGIQTQYF.

This chain connects TRBV29-1 to TRBJ1-1; D remains ambiguous. V lost 5 bases to trimming and J lost 7 bases, with 17 bases between them. The CDR3 has 13 residues. Germline V CDR1 and CDR2: SQVTM, ANQGSEA. The CDR3 is CSVLLGSALEAFF. In nucleotides, the CDR3 is TGCAGCGTTTTGTTAGGATCGGCACTTGAAGCTTTCTTT.

This chain uses TRBV4-1 with TRBJ2-5; D perhaps matches TRBD2 (5 bases). Germline V gives CDR1 MGHRA, CDR2 YSYEKL. The CDR3 contains 16 residues. V was shortened by 0 bases and J by 4 bases, with 15 bases between the two germline ends. The CDR3, as DNA: TGCGCCAGCAGCCAAGATGCGAGCGTGGGGAGAGAGACCCAGTACTTC. It encodes CASSQDASVGRETQYF.

The V gene is TRBV11-3, the J gene TRBJ1-3; D remains ambiguous. V dropped 5 bases and J dropped 0 bases, with 5 bases sitting between them. Germline V gene sequence: CDR1 SGHNT, CDR2 YENEEA. There are 13 residues in the CDR3. The CDR3 DNA is TGTGCCAGCAGCGAGGACTCTGGAAACACCATATATTTT. Translation: CASSEDSGNTIYF.

This clone came up once. The gene calls are TRBV9 and TRBJ2-3; tentatively, D is TRBD2 (5 bases). Trimming took off 4 bases at V and 4 bases at J, with 7 bases between the two ends. CDR3 length: 12 residues. Germline assignment: CDR1 SGDLS and CDR2 YYNGEE. CDR3 loop: CASSPSPDTQYF. The CDR3 DNA is TGTGCCAGCAGCCCTAGCCCAGATACGCAGTATTTT.

The V and J genes are TRBV28 and TRBJ2-7, with TRBD2 identical over 10 bases. Germline trimming cut 5 bases from V and 0 bases from J; bases unmatched to any gene: 13. The germline V gene encodes CDR1 MDHEN and CDR2 SYDVKM. The CDR3 spans 18 residues. CDR3 bases: TGTGCCAGCAGTCTACCGCTAGCGGGAGATCCGGACTCCTACGAGCAGTACTTC. Its protein is CASSLPLAGDPDSYEQYF. Looking up the rest from reference TRBV28 and TRBJ2-7 gives the full variable domain: DVKVTQSSRYLVKRTGEKVFLECVQDMDHENMFWYRQDPGLGLRLIYFSYDVKMKEKGDIPEGYSVSREKKERFSLILESASTNQTSMYLCASSLPLAGDPDSYEQYFGPGTRLTVT.

Here the CDR3 DNA reads TGTGCCAGCAGCTTTCACCTAGACGCGCTCGATGAGCAGTTCTTC. It specifies CASSFHLDALDEQFF. The genes are TRBV5-6 and TRBJ2-1; D remains ambiguous. Germline loops: CDR1 SGHDT, CDR2 YYEEEE. Trimming stripped 2 bases from V and 8 bases from J, with 17 bases between. This CDR3 has 15 amino acids.

This clone was seen only once. The chain recombines TRBV6-1 with TRBJ2-1; 7 bases are shared with TRBD2. The CDR3 sequence is 15 residues long. Per the germline V gene, CDR1 is MNHNS and CDR2 is SASEGT. J lost 0 bases, V lost 7 bases, and 6 bases had no gene match. DNA for the CDR3: TGTGCCAGCAAATTTACGGGAGGCTCCTACAATGAGCAGTTCTTC. It specifies CASKFTGGSYNEQFF.

In this sample, this clone turned up once. The gene calls are TRBV7-8 and TRBJ2-1; TRBD2 aligns across 9 bases. CDR1 and CDR2 (germline): SGHVS, FQNEAQ. There are 16 residues in the CDR3. J gave up 8 bases and V 1 base, and 9 bases lay outside the gene matches. In nucleotides, the CDR3 is TGTGCCAGCAGCTTAGGGGTTCTAGCGGGATTCGATGAGCAGTTCTTC. It codes for CASSLGVLAGFDEQFF.

The rearrangement joins TRBV27 to TRBJ1-2, with D possibly TRBD1 on 5 matching bases. Trimming shortened V by 6 bases and J by 4 bases, and 12 bases separated the two germline ends. CDR3 length equals 13 residues. The germline V gene has CDR1 MNHEY and CDR2 SMNVEV (reference sequence). DNA for the CDR3: TGTGCCAGCAGCCCGGGACGGATCTATGGCTACACCTTC. Its translation is CASSPGRIYGYTF.

The chain has TRBV27 and TRBJ1-1; 10 positions agree with TRBD1. This CDR3 spans 17 amino acids. The V gene's germline CDR1 is MNHEY and CDR2 SMNVEV (reference sequence). Trimming took 2 bases from V and 1 from J; bases not matched to a gene: 7. The CDR3 DNA reads as TGTGCCAGCAGTTTAAGGACAGGGGGATCGGGGAACACTGAAGCTTTCTTT. Amino acids: CASSLRTGGSGNTEAFF.

V gene TRBV5-1 combines with J gene TRBJ2-1; D gene unclear. V was trimmed by 0 bases and J by 4 bases, leaving 20 bases between them. Germline V gene sequence: CDR1 SGHRS, CDR2 YFSETQ. This CDR3 region has 18 residues. CDR3 region: CASSLGGFGPSQYNEQFF. CDR3 coding DNA: TGCGCCAGCAGCTTGGGTGGTTTTGGGCCTTCACAGTACAATGAGCAGTTCTTC.

The chain couples TRBV27 to TRBJ2-1, with no clear D. Between the trimmed V and J ends, which lost 1 base and 10 bases, there was a span of 14 bases. This CDR3 contains 14 residues. Germline V gene sequence: CDR1 MNHEY, CDR2 SMNVEV (reference sequence). In DNA form, the CDR3 reads TGTGCCAGCAGTTTATTGAATCCGGCGGAGGAGCAGTTCTTC. This translates into CASSLLNPAEEQFF.

This chain's CDR3 is CASSPTGTLHEQYF. CDR3 coding DNA: TGTGCCAGCAGTCCAACAGGGACGCTACACGAGCAGTACTTC. This chain links TRBV27 with TRBJ2-7; D is possibly TRBD1 (6 bases). CDR3 size: 14 residues. V gave up 5 bases and J gave up 5 bases, with 16 bases separating them. CDR1 is MNHEY, CDR2 SMNVEV, per germline (reference sequence).

The CDR3 DNA sequence: TGCGCCAGCAGCCAAGAGATGGGTCGGTACTACGAGCAGTACTTC. Residues: CASSQEMGRYYEQYF. The chain employs TRBV4-1 and TRBJ2-7, with unresolved D. The CDR3 has 15 residues. Trimming took 0 bases from V and 3 from J, leaving 12 bases between them. Looked up from germline, CDR1 is MGHRA and CDR2 is YSYEKL.

V usage is TRBV28 and J usage is TRBJ1-2; D may be TRBD1 (5 bases). The length of the CDR3 is 14 residues. V shed 3 bases and J shed 4 bases, with 12 bases lying between them. CDR1 and CDR2 from the germline V gene are MDHEN and SYDVKM. The CDR3 loop reads CASSLGDGGYGYTF. The CDR3 nucleotides read TGTGCCAGCAGTTTGGGGGACGGAGGCTATGGCTACACCTTC.